This T cell receptor beta chain comes out of a study of cytotoxic CD8 clonotypes in ibrutinib-treated CLL. Study details: The patient breakdown showed under 12 relapsed/refractory and about 16 treatment-naive cases, with fewer than 18 IGHV unmutated. Study-level points and caveats: Ibrutinib response saw clonality rise, and progression saw it return toward baseline.

Repertoires were generated with immunoSEQ multiplex PCR, while TCRdb's copy carries only in-frame clones and drops some. The sample has under 150,000 clones, less than 95% seen once. The CDR3 length is 15 residues. Trimming stripped 4 bases from V and 5 bases from J, with 15 bases between. In germline, CDR1 is SGHTA, CDR2 FQGTGA. A word on this clone: Antigen: not known.

The J gene is TRBJ2-1, the V gene TRBV7-3, with D tentatively TRBD2 (6 bases). The sample in question was PBMCs, obtained after 12 months of ibrutinib treatment. The TCR originated in a human donor with chronic lymphocytic leukemia. The CDR3 nucleotides read TGTGCCAGCAGCTCCCGGAGGGGTCCGGACAATGAGCAGTTCTTC. Amino acid sequence: CASSSRRGPDNEQFF.